These T cell receptor beta chains were read from a single sample in a study of T cell repertoires in cytomegalovirus infection. These TCRs are of unknown antigen specificity. MiXCR, applied by TCRdb to the reads, yields one record per CDR3 protein. The sample includes about 920,000 distinct CDR3 sequences, about 33% seen only once; the top ten take about an eighth. Sample: cultured CD8+ T cells from PBMCs, taken from culture after CMV antigen stimulation. Receptors originate from a human donor in good health (CMV status not recorded). Some clones in this sample may be carry-over from other donors' samples. Both conserved end residues are part of each CDR3. Each record gives: clone size, D gene, V gene, J gene, CDR3 DNA, CDR3 protein. The D gene is left open where the match is weak. Clone size is given for some rows only: seen once, a few or many times, or a class if the clone is expanded.

few	TRBD1	TRBV6-6	TRBJ1-2	TGTGCCAGCAGTTCCCGACAGGGGGGGTTCGGCTACACCTTC	CASSSRQGGFGYTF
-	-	TRBV27	TRBJ1-1	TGTGCCAGCAGTTTACAGGGAATCTTAACTGAAGCTTTCTTT	CASSLQGILTEAFF
-	-	TRBV7-9	TRBJ2-1	TGTGCCACTTCAGGGGGGGCCGGGCGGGTGGAGCAGTTCTTC	CATSGGAGRVEQFF
-	TRBD2	TRBV7-9	TRBJ2-2	TGTGCCAACGGGGGGGCTCTCACCGGGGAGCTGTTTTTT	CANGGALTGELFF
-	TRBD1	TRBV9	TRBJ2-7	TGTGCCAGCAGCGTGGCCGGACAGGGATTGCCCTACGAGCAGTACTTC	CASSVAGQGLPYEQYF
-	-	TRBV2	TRBJ2-6	TGTGCCAGCATACCAGTCTCTGGGGCCAACGTCCTGACTTTC	CASIPVSGANVLTF
few	-	TRBV29-1	TRBJ2-3	TGCAGCGCCCGGGGCTTCCGCACAGATACGCAGTATTTT	CSARGFRTDTQYF
many	-	TRBV2	TRBJ1-5	TGTGCCAGCAGTGGACGTGACGGCCTAACTAGCAATCAGCCCCAGCATTTT	CASSGRDGLTSNQPQHF
few	-	TRBV5-1	TRBJ1-2	TGCGCCAGCAGCTTAGGGGCCAACTACACCTTC	CASSLGANYTF
few	TRBD2	TRBV6-1	TRBJ2-3	TGTGCCAGCAGTTATTCCCCTCCCGGGACTAGCGGATGGAGCACAGATACGCAGTATTTT	CASSYSPPGTSGWSTDTQYF
many	-	TRBV12-3/TRBV12-4	TRBJ2-7	TGTGCCAGCAGCTCTCGGTCCAGGGGCTCCTACGAGCAGTACTTC	CASSSRSRGSYEQYF
-	-	TRBV6-1	TRBJ1-5	TGTGCCAGCAAAGGGACACCAGATAGCAATCAGCCCCAGCATTTT	CASKGTPDSNQPQHF
few	TRBD2	TRBV12-3/TRBV12-4	TRBJ2-3	TGTGCCAGCAGTTTTTCGACTAGCGGGGGGCCGACAGATACGCAGTATTTT	CASSFSTSGGPTDTQYF
many	-	TRBV7-8	TRBJ2-2	TGTGCCAGCAGCCCCTTCTTCACAGGAGAGAACACCGGGGAGCTGTTTTTT	CASSPFFTGENTGELFF
many	TRBD1	TRBV7-2	TRBJ1-1	TGTGCCAGCAGCCTTGACAGGGTCACTGAAGCTTTCTTT	CASSLDRVTEAFF
few	-	TRBV6-2/TRBV6-3	TRBJ2-1	TGTGCCAGCAGTTCTGGACTGAGTTACAATGAGCAGTTCTTC	CASSSGLSYNEQFF
-	-	TRBV27	TRBJ2-4	TGTGCCAGCAGTTTTCGGGGACCCCCCGGGGCCAAAAACATTCAGTACTTC	CASSFRGPPGAKNIQYF
-	-	TRBV7-3	TRBJ1-1	TGTGCCAGCACCCCAGGCAGGGTGGGGAACACTGAAGCTTTCTTT	CASTPGRVGNTEAFF
-	TRBD1	TRBV7-2	TRBJ2-7	TGTGCCAGCAGCTTAGGGACAGGGGACGACGAGCAGTACTTC	CASSLGTGDDEQYF
-	-	TRBV20-1	TRBJ2-1	TGCAGTGCTCAACCCCAGCAGTTCTTC	CSAQPQQFF
-	-	TRBV11-2	TRBJ2-5	TGTGCCAGCAGCTCCCGACTCGGTCAAGAGACCCAGTACTTC	CASSSRLGQETQYF
-	-	TRBV6-8	TRBJ1-1	TGTGCCAGCAGTTACTCGATCCCAGAGTTCCGGGGGGAAGCTTTCTTT	CASSYSIPEFRGEAFF
-	-	TRBV4-1	TRBJ1-2	TGCGCCAGCAGCCAAGCGGGCCGGACAGTGGCCGAAAACTATGGCTACACCTTC	CASSQAGRTVAENYGYTF
-	-	TRBV7-9	TRBJ1-1	TGTGCCAGCAGAAGGGTAGGGAACACTGAAGCTTTCTTT	CASRRVGNTEAFF
many	-	TRBV7-7	TRBJ1-4	TGTGCTAGCAGCTTAGTTTCGGGGACTGCAACTAATGAAAAACTGTTTTTT	CASSLVSGTATNEKLFF
-	TRBD1	TRBV12-3/TRBV12-4	TRBJ2-7	TGTGCCAGCAGTAATGACAGGGTGATGATCCACGAGCAGTACTTC	CASSNDRVMIHEQYF
many	-	TRBV2	TRBJ1-1	TGTGCCAGCAGGTCGAGCACTGAAGCTTTCTTT	CASRSSTEAFF
few	TRBD1	TRBV12-3/TRBV12-4	TRBJ1-5	TGTGCCAGCAGTTTCTTAGCAGGGGGAGTCAGACAGCCCCAGCATTTT	CASSFLAGGVRQPQHF
-	-	TRBV6-2/TRBV6-3	TRBJ2-1	TGTGCCAGCAGTTACTCACCACAGGGCGGATACAATGAGCAGTTCTTC	CASSYSPQGGYNEQFF
few	TRBD1	TRBV7-9	TRBJ1-4	TGTGCCAGCAGCTTCTCGGGACAGACGAATGAAAAACTGTTTTTT	CASSFSGQTNEKLFF
many	TRBD2	TRBV7-9	TRBJ2-1	TGTGCCAGCAGCCGGCCGGGACTAGCTTACAATGAGCAGTTCTTC	CASSRPGLAYNEQFF
few	-	TRBV6-1	TRBJ2-7	TGTGCCAGCAGTATGTACCGGGAGAGCTCCTACGAGCAGTACTTC	CASSMYRESSYEQYF
-	-	TRBV29-1	TRBJ2-1	TGCAGCCAGGACGGGACGGGTTACAATGAGCAGTTCTTC	CSQDGTGYNEQFF
many	TRBD2	TRBV7-2	TRBJ2-1	TGTGCCAGCAGCCAAACGGGACTAGCGGGGGGTAGGTCCTACAATGAGCAGTTCTTC	CASSQTGLAGGRSYNEQFF
-	TRBD1	TRBV7-9	TRBJ2-5	TGTGCCAGCAGCTCACCGACAGGGGGCGCGGAAAGGACCCAGTACTTC	CASSSPTGGAERTQYF
few	-	TRBV5-8	TRBJ1-1	TGTGCCAGCAGCTTGGGGACAGCCACTACAATGAACACTGAAGCTTTCTTT	CASSLGTATTMNTEAFF
few	TRBD1	TRBV7-9	TRBJ1-5	TGTGCCAGCAGCCCCACAGGGGGCGGGGATCAGCCCCAGCATTTT	CASSPTGGGDQPQHF
-	TRBD1	TRBV6-1	TRBJ2-2	TGTGCCGGAGCCCAACAGGGGAGGAACACCGGGGAGCTGTTTTTT	CAGAQQGRNTGELFF
-	TRBD1	TRBV11-2	TRBJ1-1	TGTGCCAGCAGCTTTTGGGACAGGGGACGGAACACTGAAGCTTTCTTT	CASSFWDRGRNTEAFF
-	-	TRBV7-9	TRBJ2-1	TGTGTCAGCAGCCCGGGCCCGGTGGACCCTTATGACGAGCAGTTCTTC	CVSSPGPVDPYDEQFF
-	-	TRBV27	TRBJ1-1	TGTGCCAGCAGTTTACCTAACCGGCCGGATGAAGCTTTCTTT	CASSLPNRPDEAFF
-	-	TRBV10-3	TRBJ1-5	TGTGCCATCAGTGAGAGGGACGGTCAGCCCCAGCATTTT	CAISERDGQPQHF
-	TRBD1	TRBV11-2	TRBJ2-3	TGTGCCAGCAGCTTCTCCAGGGGGCGGCCCTCAAGATATACGCAGTATTTT	CASSFSRGRPSRYTQYF
-	-	TRBV19	TRBJ2-1	TGTGCCAGTAGTGACCCGGGAAATGAGCAGTTCTTC	CASSDPGNEQFF
few	-	TRBV12-5	TRBJ2-1	TGTGCTAGTGGGCAGCCCCCGCCGCAGTTCTTC	CASGQPPPQFF
-	-	TRBV6-4	TRBJ1-1	TGTGCCAGCAGTGACTCGAGACAAGGCTTGAACACTGAAGCTTTCTTT	CASSDSRQGLNTEAFF
few	-	TRBV7-6	TRBJ1-5	TGTGCCAGCAGCTTGGATGCAATTGGGCAGCCCCAGCATTTT	CASSLDAIGQPQHF
-	-	TRBV7-4	TRBJ2-2	TGTGCCAGCAGCCCCTTTGTCACCGGGGAGCTGTTTTTT	CASSPFVTGELFF
-	-	TRBV10-3	TRBJ1-1	TGTGCCATCAGTGACCGAATGAACACTGAAGCTTTCTTT	CAISDRMNTEAFF
few	TRBD2	TRBV10-3	TRBJ2-7	TGTGCCATCATCCGCGGGGGTGAGCAGTACTTC	CAIIRGGEQYF